This T cell receptor (beta chain) derives from a study of blood T cells in healthy people across ages. The study's findings and limits: Per-million-T-cell TCR beta diversity fell roughly linearly with age.

As regards this clonotype: Its antigen is not known.

The CDR3 length is 16 residues. The V segment lost 5 bases and the J segment 0 bases; nucleotides outside the gene matches: 3. The germline gives CDR1 MNHNY, CDR2 SVGAGI (reference sequence). Sample-barcoded 5' priming and a J-beta primer mix drove a second PCR of 7 to 11 cycles. The template-switch adaptor, which had 12 random nucleotides, put a tag on each cDNA molecule. TCRdb processed the 5' RACE reads anew with MiXCR; each CDR3 protein has one entry. The sample contains about 760,000 distinct CDR3 sequences, approximately 60% of which appear only once. The sample taken for sequencing was blood. The chain joins TRBV6-6 to TRBJ2-3, with 12 positions matching TRBD2. The clonotype comes from a man aged 40-50 years in good health. The CDR3: CASSRGTSGSTDTQYF. The CDR3 coding sequence is TGTGCCAGCAGTAGGGGGACTAGCGGGAGCACAGATACGCAGTATTTT.